This T cell receptor beta chain was identified during a study of blood T cell repertoires in COVID-19. The overall study: COVID-19 samples, acute and convalescent, were from the United States, Italy and Spain.

Germline loops: CDR1 SGHTA, CDR2 FQGTGA. The CDR3 sequence is 13 residues long. V lost 4 bases and J 3 bases, leaving 9 bases between the germline ends. Original processing notes: Using reference gene primer amplification, nucleated cell counts were estimated. Sequencing was performed with immunoSEQ multiplex PCR; in TCRdb, only in-frame clones are kept and a portion is missing. That table furnishes V, J and clone size, whereas the DNA furnished D and trimming. The data contain over 250,000 clones, roughly nine tenths of them singletons. Participants were aged about 18 to 100 years, lived in over 20 US areas, and enrolled virtually.

The receptor was derived from a woman younger than 35 who had recovered from COVID-19. This chain links TRBV7-3 with TRBJ1-1, with TRBD1 as a possible D gene (5 bases). Sequencing used PBMCs or T cells enriched from blood (not recorded which). CDR3 protein: CASSSGVDTEAFF. CDR3 nucleotides: TGTGCCAGCAGCTCGGGGGTAGACACTGAAGCTTTCTTT.